The 3 T cell receptor beta chains below were found in one sample sequenced in a study of human T cells and chemical hapten exposure. A single record per CDR3 protein comes from TCRdb applying MiXCR to the RACE reads. The sample includes 35,000 to 45,000 distinct CDR3 sequences, roughly a tenth of them seen just once. Time point: patch test 2, 6 weeks after DPC sensitization. Documented treatment: therapeutic diphenylcyclopropenone sensitization with weekly scalp DPC. The total RNA was obtained from whole blood that was not fractionated. The sample here was whole blood, taken in connection with sensitization to the hapten diphenylcyclopropenone (DPC). These receptors were obtained from a woman aged 25 to 45 with alopecia areata. Some clones in this sample may be carry-over from other donors' samples.

The chain links TRBV28 to TRBJ1-6, with TRBD1 matching over 8 bases. V was clipped by 1 base and J by 7 bases; unmatched bases: 3. Germline CDR1 is MDHEN and CDR2 is SYDVKM. The CDR3 length is 15 residues. The CDR3 nucleotides are TGTGCCAGCAGTTTATCAGGGGGCGACAATTCACCCCTCCACTTT. Translated: CASSLSGGDNSPLHF.

This clonotype was observed many times. The chain joins TRBV18 to TRBJ1-1; D uncertain. CDR1 is KGHSH, CDR2 LQKENI, per germline. Deletions cut 5 bases from V and 1 base from J, with 11 bases between. The CDR3 is 14 amino acids. The CDR3: CASSGAFRNTEAFF. The CDR3 DNA reads TGTGCCAGCTCAGGCGCCTTCCGGAACACTGAAGCTTTCTTT.

The chain couples TRBV3-1 to TRBJ1-1; the D is unclear. The CDR3 totals 17 residues. CDR1 and CDR2 from the germline V gene are LGHDT and YNNKEL (reference sequence). V was clipped by 4 bases and J by 0 bases, with 18 bases between them. CDR3 DNA sequence: TGTGCCAGCAGCCCCAAGACAAAGGACGGAATGAACACTGAAGCTTTCTTT. It codes for CASSPKTKDGMNTEAFF.